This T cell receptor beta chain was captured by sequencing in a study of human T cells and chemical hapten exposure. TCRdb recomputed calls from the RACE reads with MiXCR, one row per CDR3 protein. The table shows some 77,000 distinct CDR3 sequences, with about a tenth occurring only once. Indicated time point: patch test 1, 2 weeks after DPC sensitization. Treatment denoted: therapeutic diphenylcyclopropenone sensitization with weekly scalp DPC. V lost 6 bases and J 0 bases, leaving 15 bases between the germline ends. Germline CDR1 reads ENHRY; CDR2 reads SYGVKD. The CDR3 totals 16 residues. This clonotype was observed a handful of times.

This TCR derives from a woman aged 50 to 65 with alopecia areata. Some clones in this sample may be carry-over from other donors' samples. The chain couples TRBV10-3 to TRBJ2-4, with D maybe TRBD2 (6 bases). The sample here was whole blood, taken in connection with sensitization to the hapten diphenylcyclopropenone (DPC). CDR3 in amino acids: CAISPGGGLAKNIQYF. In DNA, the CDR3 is TGTGCCATCAGCCCCGGGGGAGGACTAGCCAAAAACATTCAGTACTTC.